This T cell receptor beta chain emerged from a study of control samples from healthy donors and cancer patients (dated by TCRdb to about 2020). Regarding this clone: The specificity of this receptor is unknown. Per-base qualities were not stored, and no clone one base away is much larger.

The method was the immunoSEQ multiplex PCR assay. The table was pulled from immuneACCESS by TCRdb, which kept in-frame rearrangements only. Such tables lose some clones; where checked, under half of the loss comes from unresolved V genes, and the rest has no known cause. This sample has some 30,000 clones in its table, and about 85% of those were observed once. The leading ten clones occupy about 3.7% of the sample. From its cysteine to its phenylalanine, the CDR3 spans 17 amino acids. Only the CDR3 region is kept as DNA, spanning 51 bases read in frame from base 1. The trim is 3 bases for V and 2 bases for J, with a gap of 17 bases between the germline ends. CDR1 and CDR2 were assigned from the germline V gene (reference sequence) as LNHDA and SQIVND.

The rearranged segments are TRBV19 and TRBJ2-4; the D region may be TRBD1 or TRBD2, each matching 5 bases equally. This TCR was recovered from a female donor with melanoma. The sequenced sample was formalin-fixed, paraffin-embedded tissue. The nucleotide sequence is given as TGTGCCAGTAGTATCTTGGGAGTAGGGGTGCCCAAAAACATTCAGTACTTC. This translates into CASSILGVGVPKNIQYF.